The rows below give T cell receptor beta chains drawn from one sample of a study of blood T cell repertoires in COVID-19. The protocol was immunoSEQ multiplex PCR, while the TCRdb copy is restricted to in-frame clones and leaves out a portion. The sample consists of 100,000 to 150,000 clones, nearly 70% of them appearing once. The sequenced sample consisted of peripheral blood. The source of these receptors is a woman aged 65 to 85 with acute or convalescent COVID-19. Both conserved end residues are part of each CDR3. Each record gives: J gene, V gene, D gene, clone size, CDR3 protein, CDR3 DNA. The D gene is left open where the match is weak. Clone size, where shown, is once, few, many, or a class for clones that have expanded.

TRBJ2-3 | TRBV12-5 | TRBD2 | . | CASGSGLAGGTDTQYF | TGTGCTAGTGGTTCGGGACTAGCGGGGGGCACAGATACGCAGTATTTT
TRBJ1-1 | TRBV5-1 | . | once | CASSFGLNTEAFF | TGCGCCAGCAGCTTTGGCCTGAACACTGAAGCTTTCTTT
TRBJ2-3 | TRBV5-1 | TRBD2 | . | CASSLEVAGGTDTQYF | TGCGCCAGCAGCTTGGAGGTAGCGGGAGGCACAGATACGCAGTATTTT
TRBJ2-1 | TRBV19 | TRBD1 | . | CASSIERQGVDEQFF | TGTGCCAGTAGTATAGAGAGGCAGGGGGTGGATGAGCAGTTCTTC
TRBJ1-2 | TRBV30 | TRBD1 | . | CAYKKGQGDGYTF | TGTGCCTATAAAAAGGGACAGGGGGACGGCTACACCTTC
TRBJ2-5 | TRBV11-2 | TRBD2 | . | CASSLVGRASGETQYF | TGTGCCAGCAGCTTAGTCGGGAGGGCTTCTGGTGAGACCCAGTACTTC
TRBJ1-2 | TRBV27 | . | . | CASRRKTGSYGYTF | TGTGCCAGCAGGAGAAAGACAGGCAGCTATGGCTACACCTTC
TRBJ1-2 | TRBV11-2 | . | many | CASSLPRGSGGYTF | TGTGCCAGCAGCTTACCCCGGGGATCAGGCGGCTACACCTTC
TRBJ2-2 | TRBV6-1 | . | many | CASSETLSLPRELFF | TGTGCCAGCAGTGAAACCCTGAGCCTCCCCAGGGAGCTGTTTTTT
TRBJ1-4 | TRBV28 | . | few | CASSLGEGRDEKLFF | TGTGCCAGCAGTTTAGGTGAGGGCCGAGATGAAAAACTGTTTTTT
TRBJ2-2 | TRBV15 | . | . | CATSREGVTGELFF | TGTGCCACCAGCAGAGAAGGGGTCACCGGGGAGCTGTTTTTT
TRBJ1-3 | TRBV9 | . | . | CASSVDSRAGNTIYF | TGTGCCAGCAGCGTAGATAGCAGGGCTGGAAACACCATATATTTT
TRBJ2-7 | TRBV5-1 | TRBD1 | . | CASSSSDRSDEQYF | TGCGCCAGCAGCTCATCGGACAGGAGCGACGAGCAGTACTTC
TRBJ2-3 | TRBV6-5 | . | . | CASSSAGRTDTQYF | TGTGCCAGCAGCTCTGCGGGCCGCACAGATACGCAGTATTTT
TRBJ2-5 | TRBV10-3 | TRBD1 | once | CAIRRGRQTQETQYF | TGTGCCATCAGAAGGGGGCGCCAGACTCAAGAGACCCAGTACTTC
TRBJ2-7 | TRBV10-3 | . | . | CAISTSGYEQYF | .
TRBJ1-5 | TRBV19 | . | . | CASSNLFNQPQHF | TGTGCCAGTAGTAATCTCTTCAATCAGCCCCAGCATTTT
TRBJ2-7 | TRBV4-2 | TRBD2 | . | CASSPGTSGGAYEQYF | TGTGCCAGCAGCCCGGGGACTAGCGGGGGGGCGTACGAGCAGTACTTC
TRBJ2-1 | TRBV5-1 | . | . | CASSLLGLGGALYNEQFF | TGCGCCAGCAGCTTGCTGGGGCTGGGGGGGGCCCTCTACAATGAGCAGTTCTTC
TRBJ1-3 | TRBV5-1 | . | many | CASSVDPDGLNTIYF | TGCGCCAGCAGCGTTGACCCAGACGGGTTAAACACCATATATTTT
TRBJ2-3 | TRBV30 | TRBD1 | . | CAWTGGDRPVDTQYF | TGTGCCTGGACGGGCGGGGACAGGCCGGTAGATACGCAGTATTTT
TRBJ2-7 | TRBV3-1/TRBV3-2 | . | . | CASSQEWEGRGEQYF | TGTGCCAGCAGCCAAGAGTGGGAAGGGCGGGGTGAGCAGTACTTC
TRBJ2-5 | TRBV7-3 | . | . | CASSLIGAAQETQYF | TGTGCCAGCAGCTTAATTGGAGCAGCCCAAGAGACCCAGTACTTC
TRBJ1-1 | TRBV28 | . | . | CASSNLLVGETEAFF | TGTGCCAGCAGCAACCTCTTAGTGGGAGAGACTGAAGCTTTCTTT
TRBJ1-6 | TRBV7-3 | . | . | CASSLSPQSPLHF | TGTGCCAGCAGCTTATCACCTCAGTCACCCCTCCACTTT
TRBJ2-5 | TRBV12-3/TRBV12-4 | . | . | CASGPGETQYF | TGTGCCAGCGGGCCGGGGGAGACCCAGTACTTC
TRBJ2-3 | TRBV9 | TRBD1 | . | CASSVEAGGKWDTQYF | TGTGCCAGCAGCGTAGAGGCAGGGGGCAAGTGGGATACGCAGTATTTT
TRBJ1-5 | TRBV2 | . | once | CASSAPGAGNQPQHF | TGTGCCAGCAGTGCTCCAGGGGCTGGCAATCAGCCCCAGCATTTT
TRBJ2-4 | TRBV10-3 | TRBD2 | . | CAISEGPPRGENIQYF | TGTGCCATCAGTGAAGGACCCCCTCGGGGGGAAAACATTCAGTACTTC
TRBJ1-2 | TRBV28 | . | few | CASSLANYGYTF | TGTGCCAGCAGTTTGGCAAACTATGGCTACACCTTC
TRBJ2-1 | TRBV29-1 | TRBD2 | . | CSGPGGSNEQFF | TGCAGCGGCCCTGGCGGGAGCAATGAGCAGTTCTTC
TRBJ2-7 | TRBV9 | . | . | CASSVDPGSSYEQYF | TGTGCCAGCAGCGTAGATCCGGGAAGCTCCTACGAGCAGTACTTC
TRBJ2-3 | TRBV5-8 | . | . | CASSLGRGVPDTQYF | TGTGCCAGCAGCTTGGGCAGGGGTGTTCCAGATACGCAGTATTTT
TRBJ2-7 | TRBV10-1 | TRBD2 | few | CASSESSAGFLYF | TGCGCCAGCAGTGAGTCGTCAGCGGGGTTTCTGTACTTC
TRBJ2-5 | TRBV13 | . | . | CASSPAGVGETQYF | TGTGCCAGCAGCCCCGCAGGGGTAGGAGAGACCCAGTACTTC
TRBJ1-2 | TRBV21-1 | . | . | CASSKEKGSRGGYTF | TGTGCCAGCAGCAAAGAAAAAGGTTCAAGGGGTGGCTACACCTTC
TRBJ2-1 | TRBV2 | TRBD2 | few | CASRTSGLGGAQFF | TGTGCCAGCAGGACTAGCGGACTCGGGGGTGCGCAGTTCTTC
TRBJ2-5 | TRBV6-5 | . | . | CASSGGGNRLETQYF | TGTGCCAGCAGCGGCGGGGGCAACAGACTAGAGACCCAGTACTTC
TRBJ1-4 | TRBV14 | TRBD1 | . | CASSQGKLPTGGYNEKLFF | TGTGCCAGCAGCCAAGGAAAGCTCCCTACAGGGGGCTATAATGAAAAACTGTTTTTT
TRBJ2-7 | TRBV28 | TRBD1 | . | CASRTGTAQSYEQYF | TGTGCCAGCAGGACCGGGACAGCGCAATCCTACGAGCAGTACTTC
TRBJ2-3 | TRBV11-2 | . | . | CASSRLISTDTQYF | TGTGCCAGCAGCCGACTAATCAGCACAGATACGCAGTATTTT
TRBJ2-3 | TRBV27 | TRBD2 | . | CASSYRLAGGPVQDTQYF | TGTGCCAGCAGTTATCGACTAGCGGGGGGGCCGGTGCAAGATACGCAGTATTTT
TRBJ2-2 | TRBV5-6 | . | . | CASSLTGVWAGELFF | TGTGCCAGCAGCCTCACGGGAGTTTGGGCCGGGGAGCTGTTTTTT
TRBJ2-3 | TRBV6-6 | TRBD2 | . | CASSDLSGRADTQYF | TGTGCCAGCAGTGACCTTAGCGGGAGGGCAGATACGCAGTATTTT
TRBJ2-3 | TRBV4-3 | . | once | CASRGAGDTQYF | TGCGCCAGCAGGGGGGCCGGGGATACGCAGTATTTT
TRBJ1-1 | TRBV5-5 | . | . | CASTLGPGSSMNTEAFF | TGTGCCAGCACCTTAGGCCCGGGGAGTTCCATGAACACTGAAGCTTTCTTT
TRBJ2-2 | TRBV11-3 | . | . | CASSSGGTGELFF | TGTGCCAGCAGCTCTGGCGGGACCGGGGAGCTGTTTTTT
TRBJ1-4 | TRBV5-1 | TRBD1 | once | CASSLARDRVGEKLFF | TGCGCCAGCAGCTTGGCCCGGGACAGGGTAGGTGAAAAACTGTTTTTT
TRBJ1-1 | TRBV5-4 | . | few | CASSLTVTNTEAFF | TGTGCCAGCAGCTTGACAGTTACGAACACTGAAGCTTTCTTT
TRBJ1-3 | TRBV6-6 | . | . | CASSYRVTGNTIYF | TGTGCCAGCAGTTATCGGGTTACTGGAAACACCATATATTTT